Shown below are 14 T cell receptor beta chains from a single sample sequenced in a study of cytomegalovirus exposure and HLA in healthy donors. With 60 Vbeta and 13 Jbeta primers, the PCR was carried out. Repertoires were generated with immunoSEQ multiplex PCR, while TCRdb's copy carries only in-frame clones and drops some. The table lists about 120,000 clones, approximately 69% of them singletons, with 4% in the top ten. The sequenced sample consisted of PBMCs. Receptors were obtained from a man aged 35-49 years in good health and CMV-seropositive.

This chain joins TRBV5-4 and TRBJ2-1; TRBD2 agrees at 7 bases. After removal of 4 bases from V and 2 bases from J, the junction contained 6 bases not matched to a gene. Germline V gives CDR1 SGHNT, CDR2 YYREEE (reference sequence). The CDR3 sequence is 15 residues long. For the CDR3, the DNA is TGTGCCAGCAGCCGAATAGCGGGTACCTACAATGAGCAGTTCTTC. Encoded protein: CASSRIAGTYNEQFF.

The chain is built from TRBV7-6 and TRBJ2-3; no firm D call. The CDR3 consists of 14 residues. Germline V gene data show CDR1 as SGHVS and CDR2 as FNYEAQ. Trimming cost V 5 bases and J 2 bases, with 11 bases left between them. CDR3 nucleotide sequence: TGTGCCAGCAGCACGCCCGGAGACACAGATACGCAGTATTTT. Amino acids: CASSTPGDTDTQYF.

The genes are TRBV5-1 and TRBJ1-2, with D possibly TRBD1 on 6 matching bases. Per germline, CDR1 SGHRS and CDR2 YFSETQ. This CDR3 comprises 13 residues. Trimming removed 4 bases from V and 4 bases from J, with 11 bases in between. In nucleotides, the CDR3 is TGCGCCAGCAGCGAGACAGGAACCTATGGCTACACCTTC. This encodes CASSETGTYGYTF.

The chain carries TRBV5-1 and TRBJ2-5; D unresolved. With the DNA end fitting TRBJ2-7 better, the J assignment may be wrong. This CDR3 has 14 residues. Germline-derived CDR1 and CDR2 are SGHRS and YFSETQ. CDR3 nucleotides: TGCGCCAGCAGGGAGCCTCAGACCGGCCACGAGCAGTACTTC. As protein: CASREPQTGHEQYF.

The rearrangement joins TRBV5-1 to TRBJ2-2, with 9 bases aligning to TRBD1. This CDR3 is built from 15 residues. The ends lost 4 bases at V and 4 bases at J; junction bases unmatched: 5. Germline V gene lookup returns CDR1 SGHRS and CDR2 YFSETQ. The CDR3 sequence: CASSGGTGLTGELFF. The CDR3, as DNA: TGCGCCAGCAGCGGGGGGACAGGGCTCACCGGGGAGCTGTTTTTT. Using reference TRBV5-1 and TRBJ2-2 for the parts outside the CDR3, the full variable domain is KAGVTQTPRYLIKTRGQQVTLSCSPISGHRSVSWYQQTPGQGLQFLFEYFSETQRNKGNFPGRFSGRQFSNSRSEMNVSTLELGDSALYLCASSGGTGLTGELFFGEGSRLTVL.

V usage is TRBV5-4 and J usage is TRBJ2-1; the match to TRBD2 covers 7 bases. CDR3 length equals 16 residues. V was pared by 1 base and J by 4 bases, with 8 bases of the junction left unmatched. Germline-derived CDR1 and CDR2 are SGHNT and YYREEE (reference sequence). The CDR3 spells CASSLRVLASYNEQFF. CDR3 DNA sequence: TGTGCCAGCAGCTTGCGTGTACTAGCGTCTTACAATGAGCAGTTCTTC.

This chain uses TRBV7-2 with TRBJ1-2; D unresolved. Deletions cut 5 bases from V and 0 bases from J, with 13 bases between. The CDR3 is made up of 15 amino acids. Germline CDR1 and CDR2: SGHTA and FQGNSA. CDR3 sequence (DNA): TGTGCCAGCAGCCCGAGGCGCGTAACTAACTATGGCTACACCTTC. This codes for CASSPRRVTNYGYTF.

This chain joins TRBV5-8 and TRBJ2-3; possibly TRBD2 for D (6 bases). This CDR3 comprises 12 residues. Germline V lookup: CDR1 SGHTS, CDR2 YDEGEE. The ends were cut back, 7 bases at V and 4 bases at J, with 10 bases in the middle. The CDR3 sequence is CASVGGADTQYF. The CDR3 DNA is TGTGCCAGCGTAGGCGGGGCAGATACGCAGTATTTT.

This chain uses TRBV28 with TRBJ2-3, with 13 positions matching TRBD2. The CDR3 covers 18 residues. Germline CDR1 MDHEN, CDR2 SYDVKM. Trimming at V came to 5 bases and at J to 0 bases, leaving 8 bases not matched to a gene. This CDR3 is CASSLKLAGGRSTDTQYF. The CDR3 DNA sequence: TGTGCCAGCAGTCTGAAACTAGCGGGAGGGAGAAGCACAGATACGCAGTATTTT.

V gene TRBV29-1 combines with J gene TRBJ2-1; maybe TRBD1 (7 bases). V was trimmed by 4 bases and J by 9 bases, leaving 16 bases between them. CDR3 length equals 13 residues. The germline CDR1 and CDR2 sequences are SQVTM and ANQGSEA. CDR3 sequence (DNA): TGCAGCGTTGGCGGGGCAGGGGGAGGTGAGCAGTTCTTC. It encodes CSVGGAGGGEQFF.

The chain couples TRBV5-1 to TRBJ2-3, with D perhaps matching TRBD2 (6 bases). The CDR3 is 15 residues long. Germline loops: CDR1 SGHRS, CDR2 YFSETQ. The V end was cut by 4 bases, the J end by 0 bases, with 12 bases between. CDR3 sequence reads: CASSPVGGSTDTQYF. DNA of the CDR3: TGCGCCAGCAGCCCGGTGGGGGGTAGCACAGATACGCAGTATTTT.

CDR3 in amino acids: CASGVGQGYGYTF. Written as DNA, the CDR3 is TGTGCTAGTGGGGTTGGACAGGGCTATGGCTACACCTTC. This chain uses TRBV12-5 with TRBJ1-2; 8 positions match TRBD1. J gave up 4 bases and V 6 bases, and 4 bases lay outside the gene matches. The length of the CDR3 is 13 residues. CDR1 LGHNT and CDR2 FRNRAP come from the germline V gene.

The CDR3 DNA sequence: TGTGCCAGCAGCTATCGGGAAGAAGATACGCAGTATTTT. Translating it yields CASSYREEDTQYF. This chain links TRBV7-6 with TRBJ2-3, with a tentative D call TRBD2 (5 bases). Germline CDR1 is SGHVS and CDR2 is FNYEAQ. V gave up 4 bases and J gave up 5 bases, with 10 bases separating them. This CDR3 has 13 amino acids.

The V call is TRBV29-1, the J call TRBJ2-2; perhaps TRBD2 as D (5 bases). CDR3 length equals 13 residues. The ends were cut back, 6 bases at V and 4 bases at J, with 12 bases in the middle. Germline V gene sequence: CDR1 SQVTM, CDR2 ANQGSEA. The CDR3 DNA follows: TGCAGCGTCCTACTAACTAGCACCGGGGAGCTGTTTTTT. Residues: CSVLLTSTGELFF.